One sample yielded the 27 T cell receptor beta chains listed below, sequenced in a study of cytomegalovirus exposure and HLA in healthy donors. This PCR relied on a set of 60 Vbeta primers and 13 Jbeta primers. Measured with immunoSEQ multiplex PCR; TCRdb has only the in-frame clones, and not every one. Among about 120,000 clones listed, 65% to 80% were seen once. Sequences were obtained from PBMCs. These receptors were obtained from a man aged 18 to 30 in good health and CMV-seropositive.

The genes are TRBV4-1 and TRBJ2-5; D not certain. Matching the DNA end better, TRBJ2-7 makes the J call doubtful. The germline CDR1 and CDR2 sequences are MGHRA and YSYEKL. This CDR3 has 15 amino acids. In DNA form, the CDR3 reads TGCGCCAGCAGCCAAGTCTGGATCGACTCCTACGAGCAGTACTTC. Residues: CASSQVWIDSYEQYF.

The chain links TRBV2 to TRBJ2-2; D call uncertain. The CDR3 is 14 residues long. Germline CDR1 is SNHLY and CDR2 is FYNNEI. The germline V and J ends were trimmed by 3 bases and 2 bases, with 7 bases remaining between them. In nucleotides, the CDR3 is TGTGCCAGCAGTGACCCACTAAACACCGGGGAGCTGTTTTTT. Translation gives CASSDPLNTGELFF.

This sequence joins TRBV2 and TRBJ2-1; 13 bases are shared with TRBD2. V lost 9 bases and J lost 5; bases outside the gene matches: 13. The CDR3 spans 17 residues. Per germline, CDR1 SNHLY and CDR2 FYNNEI. The CDR3: CARGARAGTSGNNEQFF. As DNA, the CDR3 is TGTGCCAGAGGGGCAAGGGCCGGGACTAGCGGGAACAATGAGCAGTTCTTC.

With respect to this clone: The junction does not match germline at one end; this may be a read error. This rearrangement joins TRBV6-5 to TRBJ2-3, with 7 bases identical to TRBD1. Germline CDR1 reads MNHEY; CDR2 reads SVGAGI. The CDR3 is made up of 16 amino acids. CDR3 protein: CASSHSNRGGTDTQYF. CDR3 coding DNA: TGTGCCAGCAGTCACTCCAACAGGGGTGGGACAGATACGCAGTATTTT.

The chain joins TRBV27 to TRBJ2-5, with 8 bases lining up with TRBD1. The DNA end is a closer match to TRBJ2-7, so the J assignment may be wrong. The CDR3 extends over 15 amino acids. The germline CDR1 and CDR2 sequences are MNHEY and SMNVEV (reference sequence). The CDR3, as DNA: TGTGCCAGCAGTTCCAGACAGGGGTTAACCTACGAGCAGTACTTC. Residues: CASSSRQGLTYEQYF.

In its sample, this clone was seen a few times. The chain carries TRBV28 and TRBJ1-1, with D perhaps matching TRBD1 (5 bases). V was trimmed by 4 bases and J by 5 bases, leaving 8 bases between them. Per germline, CDR1 MDHEN and CDR2 SYDVKM. The CDR3 sequence is 12 residues long. The DNA of the CDR3 is TGTGCCAGCAGTTCGGGACTGACTGAAGCTTTCTTT. Translating it yields CASSSGLTEAFF.

The chain is built from TRBV6-5 and TRBJ1-1; D is unresolved. CDR1 MNHEY and CDR2 SVGAGI come from the germline V gene. V was shortened by 6 bases and J by 1 base, with 12 bases between the two germline ends. The CDR3 is 14 amino acids. The CDR3 region has the DNA TGTGCCAGCAGGCCGTTCCCCGGGAACACTGAAGCTTTCTTT. This gives the protein CASRPFPGNTEAFF.

For the CDR3, the DNA is TGTGCCAGCAGCAGTAGACTGGTTTCTGGGGCCAACGTCCTGACTTTC. Its protein is CASSSRLVSGANVLTF. This chain joins TRBV21-1 and TRBJ2-6; the table's D call of TRBD2 was not tested on the DNA. TRBV21-1 is termed a pseudogene. CDR3 length: 16 amino acids.

The V and J genes are TRBV19 and TRBJ2-3; 9 nucleotides align to TRBD2. Unmatched junction bases numbered 3, after V lost 0 bases and J lost 2 bases. The germline CDR1 and CDR2 sequences are LNHDA and SQIVND (reference sequence). The CDR3 loop spans 16 amino acids. Here the CDR3 DNA reads TGTGCCAGTAGTATAGAACGGACTAGCGACACAGATACGCAGTATTTT. It specifies CASSIERTSDTDTQYF.

The V and J genes are TRBV27 and TRBJ2-7, with D perhaps matching TRBD1 (6 bases). This CDR3 is 14 amino acids long. The V end lost 5 bases, the J end lost 2 bases, and 13 bases lay between the germline ends. Germline loops: CDR1 MNHEY, CDR2 SMNVEV (reference sequence). The CDR3 coding sequence is TGTGCCAGCAGTGAAGGGGGTCGGGCCTACGAGCAGTACTTC. Its translation: CASSEGGRAYEQYF.

V is TRBV7-8 and J is TRBJ1-5; D gene ambiguous. V lost 2 bases and J 0 bases, leaving 5 bases between the germline ends. The CDR3 is made up of 14 amino acids. Germline lookup yields CDR1 SGHVS and CDR2 FQNEAQ. Written as DNA, the CDR3 is TGTGCCAGCAGCTTAACTTATAGCAATCAGCCCCAGCATTTT. Translation: CASSLTYSNQPQHF.

This chain uses TRBV28 with TRBJ2-3, with TRBD1 identical over 7 bases. Germline loops: CDR1 MDHEN, CDR2 SYDVKM. Trimming took 4 bases from V and 2 from J; bases not matched to a gene: 6. The CDR3 length is 15 residues. CDR3 bases: TGTGCCAGCAGTTCCGGACAGGAGATCACAGATACGCAGTATTTT. This encodes CASSSGQEITDTQYF.

Comments on this clone: The junction does not match germline at one end; this may be a read error. This rearrangement joins TRBV6-6 to TRBJ1-1, with D perhaps TRBD1 (6 bases). The CDR3 loop spans 15 amino acids. The germline V gene encodes CDR1 MNHNY and CDR2 SVGAGI (reference sequence). The CDR3 bases are TGTGTCAGCAGTTACCTCGGCAGGGGATTGACTGAAGCTTTCTTT. Residues: CVSSYLGRGLTEAFF.

This clone appeared a single time. The gene calls are TRBV6-6 and TRBJ1-6; D ambiguous. From germline, CDR1 is MNHNY and CDR2 SVGAGI (reference sequence). The CDR3 runs to 12 residues. Deletions cut 5 bases from V and 7 bases from J, with 6 bases between. For the CDR3, the DNA is TGTGCCAGCAGTCCAGGAAATTCACCCCTCCACTTT. Translation: CASSPGNSPLHF.

A word on this clone: This specimen includes other DNA sequences encoding the same CDR3. The V gene is TRBV6-4, the J gene TRBJ1-5; D uncertain. Trimming stripped 0 bases from V and 6 bases from J, with 6 bases between. Germline V gene data show CDR1 as MRHNA and CDR2 as SNTAGT. The CDR3 length is 13 residues. The CDR3 DNA follows: TGTGCCAGCAGTGACTCGAGCGGTCAGCCCCAGCATTTT. Amino acid sequence: CASSDSSGQPQHF.

This chain joins TRBV2 and TRBJ2-1; TRBD2 agrees at 12 bases. The germline CDR1 and CDR2 sequences are SNHLY and FYNNEI. V gave up 3 bases and J gave up 0 bases; unmatched junction bases: 3. This CDR3 is built from 17 residues. CDR3 coding DNA: TGTGCCAGCAGTGATACTAGCGGGGGGAACTCCTACAATGAGCAGTTCTTC. It codes for CASSDTSGGNSYNEQFF.

The chain links TRBV5-1 to TRBJ1-3; a weak D match, TRBD1 (6 bases). Germline lookup yields CDR1 SGHRS and CDR2 YFSETQ. The ends were cut back, 3 bases at V and 6 bases at J, with 13 bases in the middle. The CDR3 covers 14 residues. The CDR3 sequence: CASSSITGQNTIYF. The CDR3 DNA is TGCGCCAGCAGCTCGATTACAGGGCAAAACACCATATATTTT. The full variable domain, with the rest looked up from reference TRBV5-1 and TRBJ1-3, is KAGVTQTPRYLIKTRGQQVTLSCSPISGHRSVSWYQQTPGQGLQFLFEYFSETQRNKGNFPGRFSGRQFSNSRSEMNVSTLELGDSALYLCASSSITGQNTIYFGEGSWLTVV.

This clone was recorded a few times. The chain joins TRBV6-5 to TRBJ1-3; TRBD1 might be the D (6 bases). Germline V lookup: CDR1 MNHEY, CDR2 SVGAGI. V shed 5 bases and J shed 0 bases, with 11 bases lying between them. The CDR3 runs 15 residues. The CDR3 DNA sequence: TGTGCCAGCAGTCGACAGGCTTCCTCTGGAAACACCATATATTTT. Translation: CASSRQASSGNTIYF.

This clone came up a few times. This rearrangement joins TRBV7-9 to TRBJ2-3, with no clear D. CDR3 length: 15 residues. The germline V gene encodes CDR1 SEHNR and CDR2 FQNEAQ (reference sequence). V was trimmed by 4 bases and J by 0 bases, leaving 11 bases between them. Here the CDR3 reads CASSYRLDSTDTQYF. CDR3 nucleotides: TGTGCCAGCAGCTATAGGCTAGACAGCACAGATACGCAGTATTTT.

This chain links TRBV29-1 with TRBJ1-1; 8 nucleotides agree with TRBD1. Per the germline V gene, CDR1 is SQVTM and CDR2 is ANQGSEA. J lost 13 bases, V lost 7 bases, and 20 bases had no gene match. CDR3 length: 14 amino acids. The CDR3 DNA reads as TGCAGCGCGCAATTCGGACAGGGCAGATTCAGGGGTTTCTTT. It codes for CSAQFGQGRFRGFF.

This rearrangement joins TRBV5-6 to TRBJ2-7; a weak D match, TRBD1 (6 bases). This CDR3 has 15 residues. V lost 0 bases to trimming and J lost 2 bases, with 12 bases between them. CDR1 is SGHDT, CDR2 YYEEEE, per germline. The CDR3 DNA is TGTGCCAGCAGCTTGGTACAGGGAATAACCTACGAGCAGTACTTC. Its protein product is CASSLVQGITYEQYF.

The chain uses TRBV11-2 and TRBJ1-6; the D is unclear. Germline CDR1 and CDR2: SGHAT and FQNNGV. V was cut by 4 bases and J by 8 bases, with 9 bases left in between. The CDR3 is made up of 13 amino acids. The CDR3 DNA sequence: TGTGCCAGCAGCTCGATCGGGGATTCACCCCTCCACTTT. Protein sequence: CASSSIGDSPLHF.

This clone was seen only once. V gene TRBV6-5 combines with J gene TRBJ1-2, with TRBD1 as a possible D gene (5 bases). Per germline, CDR1 MNHEY and CDR2 SVGAGI. V dropped 10 bases and J dropped 7 bases, with 16 bases sitting between them. This CDR3 spans 12 amino acids. CDR3 in DNA: TGTGCCATCTCAATTCAGGGTGGTGGCTACACCTTC. Translating gives CAISIQGGGYTF.

The gene calls are TRBV4-2 and TRBJ2-1, with D maybe TRBD2 (6 bases). The CDR3 totals 16 residues. V was trimmed by 0 bases and J by 5 bases, leaving 14 bases between them. In germline, CDR1 is LGHNA, CDR2 YNFKEQ. The CDR3 spells CASSQEGIADNNEQFF. In DNA form, the CDR3 reads TGTGCCAGCAGCCAAGAAGGAATAGCGGACAACAATGAGCAGTTCTTC.

The CDR3 region is CASRKGGSNTEAFF. DNA of the CDR3: TGTGCCAGCCGCAAGGGGGGGTCGAACACTGAAGCTTTCTTT. The chain employs TRBV5-4 and TRBJ1-1, with a tentative D call TRBD1 (6 bases). This CDR3 comprises 14 residues. Trimming pared 7 bases from V and 1 base from J, leaving 14 bases between. Germline CDR1 is SGHNT and CDR2 is YYREEE (reference sequence).

The chain combines TRBV5-1 with TRBJ2-3; D not certain. This CDR3 region has 13 residues. The V and J ends lost 0 bases and 6 bases respectively, with 8 bases between them. Germline V gene sequence: CDR1 SGHRS, CDR2 YFSETQ. The DNA of the CDR3 is TGCGCCAGCAGCTTGGCCGGTTTGGATACGCAGTATTTT. Its translation is CASSLAGLDTQYF.

The V call is TRBV9, the J call TRBJ2-1; possible D gene TRBD2, 7 bases. The germline CDR1 and CDR2 sequences are SGDLS and YYNGEE. V dropped 3 bases and J dropped 3 bases, with 16 bases sitting between them. This CDR3 spans 16 amino acids. CDR3 sequence (DNA): TGTGCCAGCAGCGCTAGGGGGGGACCGCGCTACAATGAGCAGTTCTTC. It encodes CASSARGGPRYNEQFF.